The clone carrying this T cell receptor (beta chain) has a single count. The repertoire was sequenced with immunoSEQ multiplex PCR; TCRdb's copy has only in-frame clones and lacks some. Of roughly 150,000 clones listed, about 81% were seen once; the top ten hold roughly 11%. Germline trimming cut 3 bases from V and 0 bases from J; bases unmatched to any gene: 9. Germline V gives CDR1 LNHDA, CDR2 SQIVND (reference sequence). The CDR3 sequence is 18 residues long. The data were taken from a study of blood T cell repertoires in COVID-19. Whole-study context: Donors in the United States, Italy and Spain gave samples during acute or convalescent COVID-19. The cDNA or gDNA used as material had been derived from T cells, B-cell-depleted T cells, or PBMCs.

This sequence joins TRBV19 and TRBJ2-7; TRBD2 agrees at 12 bases. This receptor was identified in a human donor in a cohort sampled during active COVID-19. Sequences were obtained from peripheral blood. CDR3 amino acids: CASSIASGGARSSYEQYF. CDR3 DNA: TGTGCCAGTAGTATTGCTAGCGGGGGGGCTCGATCCTCCTACGAGCAGTACTTC.